The entry that follows covers one T cell receptor beta chain sequence. Generated by immunoSEQ multiplex PCR, the TCRdb table keeps only in-frame clones and is missing some. The sample holds more than 400,000 clones, 70% to 90% seen once. The data belong to a study of blood T cell repertoires in COVID-19. Germline V gene sequence: CDR1 MNHEY, CDR2 SVGAGI. This CDR3 is built from 14 residues. The V end lost 7 bases, the J end lost 8 bases, and 20 bases lay between the germline ends. Sequencing was carried out using peripheral blood. The receptor comes from a human donor in a cohort sampled during active COVID-19. The V gene is TRBV6-5, the J gene TRBJ1-2; D is perhaps TRBD1 (6 bases). Written as DNA, the CDR3 is TGTGCCAGCAAGGACGCAGGGGAATTTCGGGGCTACACCTTC. It is translated as CASKDAGEFRGYTF.